This T cell receptor (beta chain) was found in a study of blood T cells in healthy people across ages. Then a second PCR, running about 6 to 12 cycles, was carried out with a sample-barcoded 5' primer and a J-beta primer mix. TCRdb redid the calling of the 5' RACE reads with MiXCR, one entry per CDR3 protein. The repertoire has hundreds of thousands of distinct CDR3 sequences, around 25% of them found once; the top ten carry around 2.9%. This CDR3 contains 17 residues. The V segment lost 0 bases and the J segment 5 bases; nucleotides outside the gene matches: 9. The V gene's germline CDR1 is SGHKS and CDR2 YYEKEE (reference sequence). Findings and limits, study-wide: Age brought a roughly linear fall in TCR beta diversity measured per million T cells.

Remarks on this clonotype: Antigen: not known.

These data are also associated with another study on T cells of mothers and their children.

The source of this sequence is a boy aged 5-17 years in good health. The chain is built from TRBV5-5 and TRBJ1-5; 9 bases map to TRBD1. Sequencing input: blood. The CDR3 is CASSLDLRDRAYQPQHF. The CDR3 nucleotides read TGTGCCAGCAGCTTGGACCTTAGGGACAGGGCTTATCAGCCCCAGCATTTT.